This T cell receptor (beta chain) comes out of a study of persistence of HIV-infected CD4 T cells. The trim removed 6 bases at V and 2 bases at J, leaving 10 bases unmatched. This CDR3 region has 15 residues. Germline CDR1 and CDR2: MNHEY and SVGAGI. Note on this clone: Antigen: not known.

This was the immunoSEQ version 4 assay in survey mode. This table comes from immunoSEQ multiplex PCR, and its TCRdb copy is limited to in-frame clones, with some not included. This table holds roughly 45,000 clones, around 92% found once. This nonspecific control used anti-CD3/anti-CD28 bead stimulation of CD4+ T cells. Sorting of responding CD4+ T cells relied on upregulated CD40 ligand together with CD69. The sample in question was CD4+ T cells sorted from PBMCs after approximately 19-hour stimulation, obtained from a patient who received antiretroviral therapy. The source of this sequence is an adult man with HIV who was CMV-seropositive. The V gene is TRBV6-5, the J gene TRBJ2-7; TRBD1 matches at 7 bases. Here the CDR3 reads CASRRSTGTPYEQYF. In DNA form, the CDR3 reads TGTGCCAGCAGACGCTCGACAGGGACCCCCTACGAGCAGTACTTC.